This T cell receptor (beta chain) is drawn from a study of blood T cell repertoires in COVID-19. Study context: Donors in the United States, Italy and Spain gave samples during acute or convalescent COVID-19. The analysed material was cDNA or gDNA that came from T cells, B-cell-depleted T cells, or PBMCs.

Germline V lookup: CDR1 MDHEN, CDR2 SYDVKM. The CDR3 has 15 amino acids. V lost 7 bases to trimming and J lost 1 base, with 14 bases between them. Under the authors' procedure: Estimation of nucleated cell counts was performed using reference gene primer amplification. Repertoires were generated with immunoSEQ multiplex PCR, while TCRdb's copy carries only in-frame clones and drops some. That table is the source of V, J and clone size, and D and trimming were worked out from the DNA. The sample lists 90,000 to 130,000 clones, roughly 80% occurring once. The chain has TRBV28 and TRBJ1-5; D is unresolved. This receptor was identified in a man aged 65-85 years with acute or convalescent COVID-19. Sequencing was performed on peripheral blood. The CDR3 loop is CASTLPGGSNQPQHF. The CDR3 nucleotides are TGTGCCAGCACTCTTCCTGGCGGGAGCAATCAGCCCCAGCATTTT.